The entry below gives a single T cell receptor (beta chain) sequence along with its context. Clones were sequenced by immunoSEQ multiplex PCR, and TCRdb holds only the in-frame ones, with some missing. Of 50,000 to 75,000 clones in the sample, about 77% were seen once. The sample belongs to a study of blood T cell repertoires in COVID-19. Across the study: Samples taken during acute and convalescent COVID-19 were collected in the United States, Italy and Spain.

Between the trimmed V and J ends, which lost 3 bases and 6 bases, there was a span of 9 bases. The CDR3 runs to 13 residues. Germline values: CDR1 SGHTA, CDR2 FQGTGA. What was sequenced was peripheral blood. This clonotype was sampled from a man older than 75 with active or convalescent COVID-19. This chain joins TRBV7-3 and TRBJ2-1, with a weak D call TRBD1 (6 bases). CDR3 sequence: CASSFEGGNEQFF. For the CDR3, the DNA is TGTGCCAGCAGCTTTGAAGGGGGCAATGAGCAGTTCTTC.